Each of the 14 T cell receptor beta chains below was sequenced from the same sample in a study of preoperative IRX-2 immunotherapy in early breast cancer (dated by TCRdb to between 2018 and 2020). Libraries were constructed by the immunoSEQ multiplex PCR assay. Held by TCRdb, this immuneACCESS table contains in-frame sequences only and omits some clones. Under half of the omission traces to an unresolved V gene where checked; the cause of the rest is unknown. The sample table records about 98,000 clones; roughly 85% of these occur just once. Roughly 2% of the sample is held by the ten biggest clonotypes. The label giving this sample's treatment or condition can be read as: preoperative locoregional IRX-2 cytokine immunotherapy. The sample in question was tumor tissue, obtained after IRX-2 immunotherapy. These receptors came from a human donor with breast cancer.

V is TRBV28 and J is TRBJ2-3; D is possibly TRBD1 (5 bases). Deletions cut 6 bases from V and 5 bases from J, with 9 bases between. CDR1 and CDR2 (germline): MDHEN, SYDVKM. The CDR3 is 12 residues long. This chain's CDR3 is CASRRRGDTQYF. CDR3 nucleotides: TGTGCCAGCAGAAGAAGGGGAGATACGCAGTATTTT.

In its sample, this clone was seen once. The chain couples TRBV7-7 to TRBJ1-5; 7 bases fit TRBD1. The CDR3 loop spans 16 amino acids. Losses at the gene ends were 3 bases for V and 2 bases for J; bases not matched to a gene: 7. Germline lookup yields CDR1 SSHAT and CDR2 FNYEAQ (reference sequence). CDR3 sequence (DNA): TGTGCCAGCAGCTTGGTAGGGACAGCGGGCAATCAGCCCCAGCATTTT. Its translation: CASSLVGTAGNQPQHF.

This rearrangement joins TRBV11-3 to TRBJ1-1; maybe TRBD1 (5 bases). V lost 7 bases and J 5 bases, leaving 17 bases between the germline ends. Germline assignment: CDR1 SGHNT and CDR2 YENEEA. CDR3 length equals 14 residues. DNA of the CDR3: TGTGCCAGCATCCTGGGAGGGGCCGTAACTGAAGCTTTCTTT. Protein sequence: CASILGGAVTEAFF.

This chain connects TRBV30 to TRBJ1-1; no clear D. Germline V CDR1 and CDR2: GTSNPN, SVGIG (reference sequence). V was shortened by 0 bases and J by 4 bases, with 9 bases between the two germline ends. This CDR3 contains 13 residues. The CDR3 loop reads CAWSVRGFTEAFF. The CDR3 coding sequence is TGTGCCTGGAGTGTGAGAGGGTTCACTGAAGCTTTCTTT.

The chain recombines TRBV6-8 with TRBJ1-1; D is possibly TRBD1 (5 bases). The length of the CDR3 is 15 residues. The V gene's germline CDR1 is MNHGY and CDR2 SAAAGT. V gave up 5 bases and J gave up 1 base, with 14 bases separating them. The CDR3 nucleotides read TGTGCCAGCAGTGGACTGGGACGGCCGAACACTGAAGCTTTCTTT. Its protein is CASSGLGRPNTEAFF.

The chain couples TRBV5-1 to TRBJ2-2; TRBD2 matches 8 bases. The trim removed 0 bases at V and 4 bases at J, leaving 11 bases unmatched. Germline loops: CDR1 SGHRS, CDR2 YFSETQ. The CDR3 has 18 amino acids. In nucleotides, the CDR3 is TGCGCCAGCAGCTTGGCCCCGGGAGGGCCGTCGGTCACCGGGGAGCTGTTTTTT. This translates into CASSLAPGGPSVTGELFF.

Of note for this clone: One end of the junction fails to match germline, which may point to a read error. J is TRBJ1-1 and V is TRBV6-8, with 8 nucleotides matching TRBD1. CDR1 and CDR2 from the germline V gene are MNHGY and SAAAGT. The CDR3 runs 16 residues. The CDR3 region has the DNA TGTGCCATCAGTGGTAACAGGGGGGGAATGAACACTGAAGCTTTCTTT. Its protein product is CAISGNRGGMNTEAFF.

The chain links TRBV19 to TRBJ2-1; D is perhaps TRBD2 (6 bases). This CDR3 has 14 amino acids. Germline CDR1 is LNHDA and CDR2 is SQIVND (reference sequence). Deletions cut 8 bases from V and 7 bases from J, with 18 bases between. CDR3 DNA sequence: TGTGCCAGTTCTCCCCGGGACTTACTTAATGAGCAGTTCTTC. Its translation is CASSPRDLLNEQFF.

The chain employs TRBV28 and TRBJ2-7; 7 bases fit TRBD2. Germline CDR1 is MDHEN and CDR2 is SYDVKM. Trimming removed 5 bases from V and 6 bases from J; junction bases left unmatched: 10. This CDR3 has 14 amino acids. This chain's CDR3 is CASSTGTIGGEQYF. CDR3 nucleotides: TGTGCCAGCAGTACGGGGACTATCGGAGGCGAGCAGTACTTC.

This clone showed up just once. The chain links TRBV19 to TRBJ2-3; TRBD2 matches at 10 bases. Germline CDR1 LNHDA, CDR2 SQIVND (reference sequence). V lost 4 bases to trimming and J lost 2 bases; unmatched junction nucleotides: 3. The CDR3 is 15 residues long. The CDR3: CASSNSGRDTDTQYF. The CDR3 DNA reads as TGTGCCAGTAGTAACAGCGGGAGGGACACAGATACGCAGTATTTT. Using reference TRBV19 and TRBJ2-3 for the parts outside the CDR3, the full variable domain is DGGITQSPKYLFRKEGQNVTLSCEQNLNHDAMYWYRQDPGQGLRLIYYSQIVNDFQKGDIAEGYSVSREKKESFPLTVTSAQKNPTAFYLCASSNSGRDTDTQYFGPGTRLTVL.

The V and J genes are TRBV5-1 and TRBJ1-1; D may be TRBD1 (6 bases). V lost 0 bases, J lost 3 bases, and 12 bases lay in between. The CDR3 has 15 amino acids. Per germline, CDR1 SGHRS and CDR2 YFSETQ. The CDR3 region is CASSLAGHLDTEAFF. As DNA, the CDR3 is TGCGCCAGCAGCTTGGCGGGACACTTAGACACTGAAGCTTTCTTT.

The J gene is TRBJ1-3, the V gene TRBV19, with D unclear. The CDR3 contains 16 residues. Trimming shortened V by 0 bases and J by 0 bases, and 9 bases separated the two germline ends. The germline V gene encodes CDR1 LNHDA and CDR2 SQIVND (reference sequence). The CDR3 reads CASSIERLNSGNTIYF. The CDR3 DNA sequence: TGTGCCAGTAGTATAGAACGACTGAACTCTGGAAACACCATATATTTT.

This chain connects TRBV18 to TRBJ2-7; D not certain. The CDR3 length is 13 residues. The germline V gene has CDR1 KGHSH and CDR2 LQKENI. The V end lost 3 bases, the J end lost 2 bases, and 8 bases lay between the germline ends. The CDR3 reads CASSPPPAYEQYF. The CDR3 nucleotides read TGTGCCAGCTCACCGCCCCCGGCCTACGAGCAGTACTTC.

The V gene is TRBV11-3, the J gene TRBJ2-1, with 9 positions matching TRBD2. V was clipped by 1 base and J by 4 bases; unmatched bases: 5. Germline-derived CDR1 and CDR2 are SGHNT and YENEEA. The CDR3 runs to 16 residues. The CDR3 sequence: CASSLVLAGIYNEQFF. CDR3 in DNA: TGTGCCAGCAGCTTAGTTCTAGCGGGAATATACAATGAGCAGTTCTTC.